This T cell receptor beta chain was documented in a study of PD-1 blockade in classical Hodgkin lymphoma. Study at large: The study gave patients nivolumab 3 mg/kg intravenously every 2 weeks. General study findings and limits: The CD4+ diversity rise by C4D1 was clearest in complete responders. Complete responders matched newly diagnosed patients in baseline diversity. Relapsed/refractory patients reportedly had the lowest baseline TCR diversity, below newly diagnosed patients, who were below healthy donors.

Notes on this clone: The target antigen is unknown.

Method: immunoSEQ multiplex PCR; TCRdb's copy keeps in-frame clones and lacks some. Among roughly 27,000 clones listed, approximately 68% were seen once. This sample's time point: cycle 4 day 1 (C4D1), after 5 to 7 weeks of nivolumab. After autologous stem cell transplantation all patients relapsed, and prior brentuximab vedotin exposure differed between cohorts. The material was peripheral blood mononuclear cells (PBMCs), obtained before the fourth cycle of nivolumab. The clonotype comes from a human donor with classical Hodgkin lymphoma.

The CDR3 DNA reads TGCGCCAGCAGGGCCGGGACAGAAAGCAATCAGCCCCAGCATTTT. Residues: CASRAGTESNQPQHF. This chain links TRBV5-1 with TRBJ1-5; 7 bases agree with TRBD1. CDR1 is SGHRS and CDR2 is YFSETQ in the germline V gene. The trim removed 5 bases at V and 1 base at J, leaving 6 bases unmatched. The CDR3 covers 15 residues.